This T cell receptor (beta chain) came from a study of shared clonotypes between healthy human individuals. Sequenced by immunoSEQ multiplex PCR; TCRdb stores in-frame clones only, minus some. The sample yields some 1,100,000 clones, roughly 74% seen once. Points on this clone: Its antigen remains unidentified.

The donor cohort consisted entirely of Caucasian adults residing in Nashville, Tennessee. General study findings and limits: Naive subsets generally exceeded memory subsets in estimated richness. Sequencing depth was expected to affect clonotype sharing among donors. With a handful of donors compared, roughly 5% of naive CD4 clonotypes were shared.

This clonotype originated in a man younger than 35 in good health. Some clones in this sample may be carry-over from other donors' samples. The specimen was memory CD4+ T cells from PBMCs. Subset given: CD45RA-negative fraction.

CDR3: CASSLDSSGYYEQYF. The CDR3 DNA follows: TGTGCCAGCAGCTTGGATTCTAGCGGGTACTACGAGCAGTACTTC. The J gene is TRBJ2-7, the V gene TRBV5-4; 8 nucleotides align to TRBD2. The J segment lost 3 bases and the V segment lost 0 bases, leaving 5 bases of the junction unmatched. The CDR3 totals 15 residues. The germline CDR1 and CDR2 sequences are SGHNT and YYREEE (reference sequence). Combining the CDR3 with reference TRBV5-4 and TRBJ2-7 gives the whole variable domain ETGVTQSPTHLIKTRGQQVTLRCSSQSGHNTVSWYQQALGQGPQFIFQYYREEENGRGNFPPRFSGLQFPNYSSELNVNALELDDSALYLCASSLDSSGYYEQYFGPGTRLTVT.